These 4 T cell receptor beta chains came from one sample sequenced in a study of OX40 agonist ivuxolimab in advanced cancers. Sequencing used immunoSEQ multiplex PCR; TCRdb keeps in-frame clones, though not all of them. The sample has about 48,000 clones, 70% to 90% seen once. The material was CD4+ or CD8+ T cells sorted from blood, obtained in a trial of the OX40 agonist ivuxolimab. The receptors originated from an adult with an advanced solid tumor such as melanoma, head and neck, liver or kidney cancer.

The CDR3 DNA reads as TGTGCCAGCAGTGAAGCATGGATCTCAGGGCCCGAAGCTTTCTTT. It codes for CASSEAWISGPEAFF. The rearrangement joins TRBV6-1 to TRBJ1-1, with D tentatively TRBD1 (5 bases). The CDR3 is made up of 15 amino acids. Germline V gives CDR1 MNHNS, CDR2 SASEGT. The V gene lost 0 bases and the J gene lost 8 bases, with 16 bases spanning the gap.

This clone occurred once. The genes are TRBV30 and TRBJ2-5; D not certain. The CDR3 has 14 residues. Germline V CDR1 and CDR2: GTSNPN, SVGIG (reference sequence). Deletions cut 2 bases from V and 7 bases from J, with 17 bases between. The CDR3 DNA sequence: TGTGCCTGGAGTCCTACGACAATGGTCGGGACCCAGTACTTC. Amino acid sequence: CAWSPTTMVGTQYF.

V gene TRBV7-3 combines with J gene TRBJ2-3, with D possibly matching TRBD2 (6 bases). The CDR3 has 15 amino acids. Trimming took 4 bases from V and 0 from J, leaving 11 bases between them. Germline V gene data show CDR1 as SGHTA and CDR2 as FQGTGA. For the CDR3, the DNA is TGTGCCAGCAGCTATGTAGCGGAAAGCACAGATACGCAGTATTTT. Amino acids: CASSYVAESTDTQYF.

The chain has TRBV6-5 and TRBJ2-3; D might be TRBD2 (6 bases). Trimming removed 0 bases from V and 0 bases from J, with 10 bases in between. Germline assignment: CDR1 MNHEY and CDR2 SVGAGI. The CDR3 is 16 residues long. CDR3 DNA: TGTGCCAGCAGTTACTCGGAGCGGGTGAGCACAGATACGCAGTATTTT. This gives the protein CASSYSERVSTDTQYF.